The 28 T cell receptor beta chains below all came from one sample that was sequenced in a study of T cells in localized non-small cell lung cancer. Sequencing used immunoSEQ multiplex PCR; TCRdb keeps in-frame clones, though not all of them. This table holds around 34,000 clones, around 93% found once. The material was peripheral blood, obtained before any cancer treatment. Receptors were obtained from a female donor aged 60 or older with stage I lung adenocarcinoma.

J is TRBJ1-1 and V is TRBV9; tentative D call: TRBD1 (5 bases). Germline lookup yields CDR1 SGDLS and CDR2 YYNGEE. CDR3 size: 13 residues. V shed 3 bases and J shed 5 bases, with 11 bases lying between them. CDR3 amino acids: CASSARGPTEAFF. DNA of the CDR3: TGTGCCAGCAGCGCCCGGGGACCAACTGAAGCTTTCTTT.

The chain combines TRBV5-1 with TRBJ2-5, with a weak D call TRBD2 (5 bases). Trimming left V 0 bases short and J 5 bases short, with 14 bases between. The CDR3 covers 15 residues. Germline loops: CDR1 SGHRS, CDR2 YFSETQ. This chain's CDR3 is CASSLAAGPWETQYF. In DNA, the CDR3 is TGCGCCAGCAGCTTGGCCGCGGGTCCTTGGGAGACCCAGTACTTC.

The chain recombines TRBV11-2 with TRBJ1-3; the D is unclear. From germline, CDR1 is SGHAT and CDR2 FQNNGV. Between the trimmed V and J ends, which lost 1 base and 2 bases, there was a span of 12 bases. The CDR3 is made up of 16 amino acids. This CDR3 reads CASSLVPMGTGNTIYF. CDR3 DNA: TGTGCCAGCAGCTTAGTCCCTATGGGAACTGGAAACACCATATATTTT.

This clone was detected only once. V gene TRBV12-5 combines with J gene TRBJ2-2, with 7 bases matching TRBD1. Germline loops: CDR1 LGHNT, CDR2 FRNRAP. This CDR3 has 17 amino acids. Germline trimming cut 2 bases from V and 2 bases from J; bases unmatched to any gene: 8. CDR3 DNA: TGTGCTAGTGGTTTGTCACCAGGGGGTGGTAACACCGGGGAGCTGTTTTTT. Its protein is CASGLSPGGGNTGELFF.

This clone appeared a single time. J is TRBJ2-3 and V is TRBV11-3, with 7 bases identical to TRBD2. This CDR3 has 14 amino acids. Trimming removed 5 bases from V and 6 bases from J; junction bases left unmatched: 8. Germline V gene lookup returns CDR1 SGHNT and CDR2 YENEEA. CDR3 bases: TGTGCCAGCAGCCGCATGAGCGGGGAGGATACGCAGTATTTT. Translating gives CASSRMSGEDTQYF.

The chain combines TRBV7-3 with TRBJ2-3; no firm D call. The CDR3 runs to 16 residues. Germline V CDR1 and CDR2: SGHTA, FQGTGA. Trimming removed 1 base at V and 3 bases at J, with 14 bases between. In DNA form, the CDR3 reads TGTGCCAGCAGCTTAAACGCAGCCGTAGGGACAGATACGCAGTATTTT. It encodes CASSLNAAVGTDTQYF. The full variable domain, its missing parts supplied by reference TRBV7-3 and TRBJ2-3, is GAGVSQTPSNKVTEKGKYVELRCDPISGHTALYWYRQSLGQGPEFLIYFQGTGAADDSGLPNDRFFAVRPEGSVSTLKIQRTERGDSAVYLCASSLNAAVGTDTQYFGPGTRLTVL.

The chain links TRBV7-4 to TRBJ2-7; unclear D gene. The germline V gene has CDR1 SGHVT and CDR2 SQSDAQ. The CDR3 has 15 residues. V was trimmed by 1 base and J by 6 bases, leaving 16 bases between them. The chain's CDR3 is CASSLGWQLGCEQYF. The CDR3, as DNA: TGTGCCAGCAGCTTAGGCTGGCAGCTCGGCTGCGAGCAGTACTTC.

The chain uses TRBV21-1 and TRBJ2-5. TRBV21-1 is a recognized pseudogene. The CDR3 consists of 15 residues. The CDR3 nucleotides read TGTGCCAGCAGCCGAGGGGCAGCTCCTTCGGAGACCCAGTACTTC. Amino acid sequence: CASSRGAAPSETQYF.

The rearrangement joins TRBV7-6 to TRBJ2-1; 9 bases are a match to TRBD2. Per germline, CDR1 SGHVS and CDR2 FNYEAQ. J lost 4 bases, V lost 2 bases, and 6 bases had no gene match. The CDR3 has 16 residues. The CDR3 loop is CASSLLALAGYNEQFF. CDR3 DNA: TGTGCCAGCAGCTTATTGGCCCTAGCGGGGTACAATGAGCAGTTCTTC.

This CDR3 is CAWTPKPGTGIIRGYTF. Here the CDR3 DNA reads TGTGCCTGGACACCTAAACCCGGTACAGGAATTATCAGAGGCTACACCTTC. The chain recombines TRBV30 with TRBJ1-2; TRBD1 is a possible D gene (5 bases). The germline CDR1 and CDR2 sequences are GTSNPN and SVGIG (reference sequence). This CDR3 has 17 amino acids. Trimming took off 4 bases at V and 8 bases at J, with 29 bases between the two ends.

The CDR3 protein is CASRSDRGPRGIQYF. Written as DNA, the CDR3 is TGTGCCAGCAGATCGGACAGGGGACCTCGAGGGATTCAGTACTTC. The rearrangement links TRBV7-9 to TRBJ2-4, with TRBD1 matching over 9 bases. CDR1 and CDR2 (germline): SEHNR, FQNEAQ (reference sequence). The junction had 13 bases not matched to a gene; V was cut back by 6 bases and J by 10 bases. The CDR3 is 15 amino acids.

The rearrangement links TRBV19 to TRBJ2-5; D is perhaps TRBD2 (6 bases). V gave up 9 bases and J gave up 4 bases, with 15 bases separating them. The CDR3 has 13 amino acids. CDR1 is LNHDA and CDR2 is SQIVND in the germline V gene (reference sequence). The CDR3 DNA reads TGTGCCAGCCAGTGGGGGGAAGGAGAGACCCAGTACTTC. This gives the protein CASQWGEGETQYF. The entire variable domain, with the rest obtained from reference TRBV19 and TRBJ2-5, is as follows: DGGITQSPKYLFRKEGQNVTLSCEQNLNHDAMYWYRQDPGQGLRLIYYSQIVNDFQKGDIAEGYSVSREKKESFPLTVTSAQKNPTAFYLCASQWGEGETQYFGPGTRLLVL.

J is TRBJ1-3 and V is TRBV28; no firm D call. Trimming cost V 6 bases and J 4 bases, with 16 bases left between them. The V gene's germline CDR1 is MDHEN and CDR2 SYDVKM. CDR3 length: 15 residues. CDR3: CASSPPQPKGNTIYF. The CDR3 DNA is TGTGCCAGCAGCCCCCCTCAGCCGAAGGGAAACACCATATATTTT.

V usage is TRBV13 and J usage is TRBJ2-1; possibly TRBD2 for D (6 bases). CDR3 length equals 14 residues. In germline, CDR1 is PRHDT, CDR2 FYEKMQ (reference sequence). The V gene lost 5 bases and the J gene lost 8 bases, with 16 bases spanning the gap. The CDR3 loop is CASSPAGLLHEQFF. The CDR3, as DNA: TGTGCCAGCAGCCCCGCGGGACTTCTCCATGAGCAGTTCTTC.

The rearrangement joins TRBV19 to TRBJ2-2; TRBD2 might be the D (6 bases). This CDR3 is built from 16 residues. Per germline, CDR1 LNHDA and CDR2 SQIVND (reference sequence). Trimming cost V 3 bases and J 2 bases, with 13 bases left between them. The CDR3 region is CASSISGTLNTGELFF. The CDR3 nucleotides are TGTGCCAGTAGTATTTCCGGGACTCTTAACACCGGGGAGCTGTTTTTT.

This chain connects TRBV5-1 to TRBJ2-7; TRBD2 might be the D (6 bases). Trimming shortened V by 0 bases and J by 7 bases, and 14 bases separated the two germline ends. The CDR3 is 14 residues long. Germline loops: CDR1 SGHRS, CDR2 YFSETQ. CDR3 protein: CASSLGVLGGEQYF. The CDR3 DNA reads as TGCGCCAGCAGCTTGGGAGTTCTTGGAGGGGAGCAGTACTTC.

This chain connects TRBV6-6 to TRBJ2-1; D is uncertain. In germline, CDR1 is MNHNY, CDR2 SVGAGI (reference sequence). This CDR3 has 13 residues. The germline V and J ends were trimmed by 5 bases and 6 bases, with 11 bases remaining between them. The CDR3 region is CASSQLPGNEQFF. In nucleotides, the CDR3 is TGTGCCAGCAGTCAGCTCCCTGGCAATGAGCAGTTCTTC.

V gene TRBV7-9 combines with J gene TRBJ2-3; 11 nucleotides align to TRBD2. The length of the CDR3 is 16 residues. Losses at the gene ends were 5 bases for V and 1 base for J; bases not matched to a gene: 5. The germline V gene has CDR1 SEHNR and CDR2 FQNEAQ (reference sequence). The CDR3: CASSVISGGGTDTQYF. The DNA for the CDR3 is TGTGCCAGCAGCGTGATTAGCGGGGGGGGCACAGATACGCAGTATTTT.

The gene calls are TRBV4-3 and TRBJ2-1, with 8 positions matching TRBD1. Germline lookup yields CDR1 LGHNA and CDR2 YSLEER. The CDR3 is 17 residues long. Trimming at V came to 0 bases and at J to 9 bases, leaving 13 bases not matched to a gene. CDR3 sequence reads: CASSQEGGQGEGGEQFF. Written as DNA, the CDR3 is TGCGCCAGCAGCCAAGAGGGCGGACAGGGAGAGGGGGGTGAGCAGTTCTTC.

The gene calls are TRBV5-4 and TRBJ1-2; 12 bases are a match to TRBD1. The J segment lost 2 bases and the V segment lost 5 bases, leaving 7 bases of the junction unmatched. The CDR3 has 16 amino acids. CDR1 SGHNT and CDR2 YYREEE come from the germline V gene (reference sequence). The CDR3 loop reads CASRKWGTGGNYGYTF. DNA of the CDR3: TGTGCCAGCAGGAAATGGGGGACAGGGGGCAACTATGGCTACACCTTC.

This clone was seen just once. The chain joins TRBV28 to TRBJ2-3, with 7 bases lining up with TRBD1. CDR1 and CDR2 from the germline V gene are MDHEN and SYDVKM. This CDR3 is 14 amino acids long. With 6 bases clipped from V and 4 bases from J, the junction kept 7 bases outside the gene matches. Here the CDR3 reads CASSPGQGADTQYF. CDR3 coding DNA: TGTGCCAGCAGCCCGGGGCAGGGGGCAGATACGCAGTATTTT.

The chain employs TRBV19 and TRBJ1-2, with TRBD1 matching over 10 bases. Germline V CDR1 and CDR2: LNHDA, SQIVND (reference sequence). Unmatched junction bases numbered 5, after V lost 6 bases and J lost 1 base. The CDR3 spans 15 residues. CDR3 nucleotides: TGTGCCAGTAGGACAGGGGGCGTAGGTAACTATGGCTACACCTTC. Translation gives CASRTGGVGNYGYTF.

This rearrangement joins TRBV5-8 to TRBJ1-2; a weak D match, TRBD1 (6 bases). With 7 bases removed from V and 5 bases from J, the gap between germline ends came to 15 bases. From germline, CDR1 is SGHTS and CDR2 YDEGEE. This CDR3 is built from 13 residues. CDR3 nucleotides: TGTGCCAGCCGTCAAACAGGGACATATGGCTACACCTTC. Its translation: CASRQTGTYGYTF. Full variable domain (rest looked up from reference TRBV5-8 and TRBJ1-2): EAGVTQSPTHLIKTRGQQATLRCSPISGHTSVYWYQQALGLGLQFLLWYDEGEERNRGNFPPRFSGRQFPNYSSELNVNALELEDSALYLCASRQTGTYGYTFGSGTRLTVV.

The V call is TRBV27, the J call TRBJ1-3; D is ambiguous. The CDR3 totals 16 residues. V lost 3 bases, J lost 0 bases, and 12 bases lay in between. Looked up from germline, CDR1 is MNHEY and CDR2 is SMNVEV (reference sequence). The CDR3 DNA sequence: TGTGCCAGCAGTTTTTATAGGGAAGGCTCTGGAAACACCATATATTTT. Its protein product is CASSFYREGSGNTIYF.

This chain connects TRBV15 to TRBJ2-3; possibly TRBD2 for D (5 bases). Between the trimmed V and J ends, which lost 3 bases and 5 bases, there was a span of 21 bases. This CDR3 spans 17 amino acids. Looked up from germline, CDR1 is LNHNV and CDR2 is YYDKDF (reference sequence). For the CDR3, the DNA is TGTGCCACCAGCAGGGGCCCGAGGAGAGGGAGCGAAGATACGCAGTATTTT. It specifies CATSRGPRRGSEDTQYF.

The genes are TRBV6-5 and TRBJ1-1; D may be TRBD1 (6 bases). Germline V gives CDR1 MNHEY, CDR2 SVGAGI. This CDR3 region has 14 residues. Trimming shortened V by 6 bases and J by 2 bases, and 13 bases separated the two germline ends. The DNA for the CDR3 is TGTGCCAGCAGCCAGGACAGCCCCAACACTGAAGCTTTCTTT. Translation: CASSQDSPNTEAFF.

The rearrangement uses TRBV10-1 and TRBJ2-3, with 9 nucleotides matching TRBD2. The trim removed 8 bases at V and 4 bases at J, leaving 10 bases unmatched. The length of the CDR3 is 15 residues. CDR1 is WNHNN and CDR2 is SYGVQD in the germline V gene (reference sequence). DNA for the CDR3: TGCGCCAGCCGAAGGGCTAGCGGGAAGGCAGATACGCAGTATTTT. Amino acids: CASRRASGKADTQYF.

The chain has TRBV23-1 and TRBJ2-7; 9 nucleotides line up with TRBD1. TRBV23-1 is designated an ORF whose function remains uncertain. Trimming cost V 3 bases and J 3 bases; bases outside gene matches: 9. This CDR3 has 16 residues. CDR3: CASSHGDREFVYEQYF. CDR3 coding DNA: TGCGCCAGCAGTCATGGGGACAGGGAATTTGTCTACGAGCAGTACTTC.